This TCR beta chain was observed in a study of T-cell memory formation after mild COVID-19. Study information: In these data, TCR clusters were largely donor specific. Study observations and caveats: Pre-infection memory showed some responding clones, and this suggested that cross-reactive memory joined. Mainly in CM and EM were contracting CD4+ clones; CD8+ were in EMRA. The authors did not confirm SARS-CoV-2 specificity of second-wave clones peaking day 37.

A remark on this clonotype: The antigen remains undetermined.

Using its own MiXCR run on the 5' RACE reads, TCRdb lists one record per CDR3 protein. The data hold about 180,000 distinct CDR3 sequences, with roughly 20% observed a single time. The CDR3 is 14 residues long. The V gene's germline CDR1 is MNHNY and CDR2 SVGAGI (reference sequence). After removal of 6 bases from V and 4 bases from J, the junction contained 5 bases not matched to a gene. The source of this sequence is a man aged 18 to 35 who had mild COVID-19 (a few samples of this study predate the infection). Cell type and time point are not known. The V gene is TRBV6-6, the J gene TRBJ1-1, with 10 bases fitting TRBD1. Sequencing was carried out using PBMCs or a T cell subset sorted from them (not recorded which). The CDR3 DNA follows: TGTGCCAGCAGACCGGGACAGGGGCTCACTGAAGCTTTCTTT. This gives the protein CASRPGQGLTEAFF.